This TCR beta chain was recorded in a study of cytomegalovirus exposure and HLA in healthy donors. Concerning this clone: Its antigen is not known.

Findings of the study overall: For TCR beta chains, V- and J-gene trimming was later linked to a missense DCLRE1C variant. In a later analysis, common viral pathogens appeared linked to several of the most significant clusters. A highly shared variant cluster was judged a likely technical artifact. Cytomegalovirus-associated status was assigned to 150 to 200 TCR beta chains.

The CDR3 is 14 amino acids. PCR used 60 Vbeta primers and 13 Jbeta primers. The method was immunoSEQ multiplex PCR; TCRdb's version includes in-frame clones alone and lacks a portion of them. The sample yields roughly 250,000 clones, around 65% seen once. This clonotype was obtained from a female donor in good health and CMV-seronegative. This rearrangement joins TRBV21-1 to TRBJ1-1; the table's D call TRBD1 went unverified against the DNA. TRBV21-1 is a listed pseudogene. The sample was PBMCs. Written as DNA, the CDR3 is TGTGCCAGCAAGACCCAGGGTTTCAGGGCTGAAGCTTTCTTT. As protein: CASKTQGFRAEAFF.